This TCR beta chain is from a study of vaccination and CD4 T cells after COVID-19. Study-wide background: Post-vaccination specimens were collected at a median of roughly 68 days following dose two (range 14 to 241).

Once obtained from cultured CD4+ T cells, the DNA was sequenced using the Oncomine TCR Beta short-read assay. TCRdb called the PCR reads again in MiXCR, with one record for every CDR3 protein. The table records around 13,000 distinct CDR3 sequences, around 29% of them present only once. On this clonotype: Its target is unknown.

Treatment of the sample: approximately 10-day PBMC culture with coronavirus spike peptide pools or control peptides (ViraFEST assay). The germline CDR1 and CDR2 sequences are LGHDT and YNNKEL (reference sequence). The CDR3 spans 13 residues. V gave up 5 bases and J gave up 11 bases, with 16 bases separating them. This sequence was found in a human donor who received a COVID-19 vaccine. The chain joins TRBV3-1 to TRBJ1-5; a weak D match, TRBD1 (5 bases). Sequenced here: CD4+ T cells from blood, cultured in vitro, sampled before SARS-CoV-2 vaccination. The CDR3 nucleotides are TGTGCCAGCAGCTTCCGACGGGACGGAACCCAGCATTTT. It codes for CASSFRRDGTQHF.